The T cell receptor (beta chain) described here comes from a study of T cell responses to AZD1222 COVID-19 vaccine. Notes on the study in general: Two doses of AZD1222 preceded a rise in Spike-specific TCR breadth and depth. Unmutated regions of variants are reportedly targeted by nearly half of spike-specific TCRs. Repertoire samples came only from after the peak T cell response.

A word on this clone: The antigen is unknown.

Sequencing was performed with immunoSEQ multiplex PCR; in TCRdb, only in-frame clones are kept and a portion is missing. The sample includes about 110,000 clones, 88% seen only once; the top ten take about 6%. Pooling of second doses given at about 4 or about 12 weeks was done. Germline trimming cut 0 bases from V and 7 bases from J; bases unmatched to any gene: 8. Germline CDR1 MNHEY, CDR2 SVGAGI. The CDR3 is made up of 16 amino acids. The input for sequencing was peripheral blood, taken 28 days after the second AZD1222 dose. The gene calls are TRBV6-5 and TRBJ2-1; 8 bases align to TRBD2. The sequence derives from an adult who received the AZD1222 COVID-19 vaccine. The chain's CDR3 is CASSYSPRGGMNEQFF. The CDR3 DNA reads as TGTGCCAGCAGTTACTCACCCCGGGGGGGCATGAATGAGCAGTTCTTC.